This paragraph reports one T cell receptor (beta chain). Its antigen is undetermined. The data stem from a study of T cells in localized non-small cell lung cancer. Clones were sequenced by immunoSEQ multiplex PCR, and TCRdb holds only the in-frame ones, with some missing. The sample has 35,000 to 40,000 clones; about 80% are singletons. CDR3 length: 19 amino acids. After removal of 0 bases from V and 2 bases from J, the junction contained 14 bases not matched to a gene. The V gene's germline CDR1 is SGHDN and CDR2 FVKESK. The study, taken as a whole, reports: The study found T cell clonality highest in uninvolved adjacent lung, above tumor. Prolonged overall survival went with higher T cell density in the blood. Out of the top 100 tumor clones, a median roughly 52 were seen in adjacent lung.

The clonotype was recovered from a male donor older than 55 with stage III squamous cell lung carcinoma. The sample was peripheral blood, taken before any cancer treatment. The V call is TRBV14, the J call TRBJ2-7; TRBD1 agrees at 9 bases. CDR3 DNA: TGTGCCAGCAGCCAAGATCGCGCCGTTTCAGACAGGGGGACCTACGAGCAGTACTTC. Translation: CASSQDRAVSDRGTYEQYF.